The 14 T cell receptor beta chains below were found in one sample sequenced in a study of blood T cell repertoires in COVID-19. The repertoire was sequenced with immunoSEQ multiplex PCR; TCRdb's copy has only in-frame clones and lacks some. Among 300,000 to 350,000 clones listed, around 90% were seen once. Sample: peripheral blood. The receptors shown here come from a man in his late teens or twenties with active or convalescent COVID-19.

This chain uses TRBV18 with TRBJ2-1, with a possible D match to TRBD1 (6 bases). With 1 base removed from V and 4 bases from J, the gap between germline ends came to 11 bases. Germline lookup yields CDR1 KGHSH and CDR2 LQKENI. CDR3 length equals 15 residues. The CDR3: CASSPLGTLYNEQFF. As DNA, the CDR3 is TGTGCCAGCTCACCACTCGGGACACTGTACAATGAGCAGTTCTTC.

This clone showed up just a few times. This rearrangement joins TRBV11-2 to TRBJ2-7; unclear D gene. Germline-derived CDR1 and CDR2 are SGHAT and FQNNGV. The CDR3 has 13 residues. V lost 1 base, J lost 7 bases, and 11 bases lay in between. CDR3 residues: CASSLVTDTEQYF. The DNA for the CDR3 is TGTGCCAGCAGCTTAGTAACCGACACTGAGCAGTACTTC.

The table lists this clone with a few counts. The chain has TRBV4-1 and TRBJ1-6; 7 nucleotides line up with TRBD1. The CDR3 contains 15 residues. The J segment lost 7 bases and the V segment lost 4 bases, leaving 7 bases of the junction unmatched. CDR1 is MGHRA and CDR2 is YSYEKL in the germline V gene. Here the CDR3 DNA reads TGCGCCAGCAGCCGAAAAACAGGGGACAATTCACCCCTCCACTTT. It is translated as CASSRKTGDNSPLHF.

This clone was counted a single time. The chain is built from TRBV7-6 and TRBJ2-7; the match to TRBD1 covers 9 bases. The trim removed 4 bases at V and 5 bases at J, leaving 6 bases unmatched. The CDR3 is made up of 14 amino acids. The germline CDR1 and CDR2 sequences are SGHVS and FNYEAQ. The CDR3 DNA is TGTGCCAGCAGCTCGGGACAGGGCTATCACGAGCAGTACTTC. It encodes CASSSGQGYHEQYF.

This chain joins TRBV2 and TRBJ1-2; 8 bases map to TRBD1. Per the germline V gene, CDR1 is SNHLY and CDR2 is FYNNEI. The trim removed 4 bases at V and 3 bases at J, leaving 10 bases unmatched. There are 16 residues in the CDR3. DNA of the CDR3: TGTGCCAGCAGTGGTACCGAGACAGGGGTTCACTATGGCTACACCTTC. This gives the protein CASSGTETGVHYGYTF.

This chain joins TRBV5-1 and TRBJ2-5; D call uncertain. The CDR3 is made up of 14 amino acids. CDR1 SGHRS and CDR2 YFSETQ come from the germline V gene. Trimming shortened V by 5 bases and J by 2 bases, and 13 bases separated the two germline ends. This CDR3 reads CASSHPTLQETQYF. CDR3 nucleotide sequence: TGCGCCAGCAGTCACCCTACCCTTCAAGAGACCCAGTACTTC.

The gene calls are TRBV6-1 and TRBJ1-5; no reliable D call. The CDR3 has 14 residues. Trimming took off 1 base at V and 5 bases at J, with 9 bases between the two ends. Germline CDR1 and CDR2: MNHNS and SASEGT. Here the CDR3 reads CASSEGTGDQPQHF. CDR3 sequence (DNA): TGTGCCAGCAGTGAAGGGACTGGAGATCAGCCCCAGCATTTT.

V usage is TRBV28 and J usage is TRBJ1-6; a weak D match, TRBD1 (6 bases). Germline lookup yields CDR1 MDHEN and CDR2 SYDVKM. CDR3 length: 15 residues. V was cut by 7 bases and J by 7 bases, with 17 bases left in between. CDR3 coding DNA: TGTGCCAGCAACGAGGCTGGCAGGGGAAATTCACCCCTCCACTTT. Its protein is CASNEAGRGNSPLHF. Supplemented by reference TRBV28 and TRBJ1-6, the full variable domain reads DVKVTQSSRYLVKRTGEKVFLECVQDMDHENMFWYRQDPGLGLRLIYFSYDVKMKEKGDIPEGYSVSREKKERFSLILESASTNQTSMYLCASNEAGRGNSPLHFGNGTRLTVT.

The gene calls are TRBV5-5 and TRBJ2-3, with 9 bases aligning to TRBD2. Germline-derived CDR1 and CDR2 are SGHKS and YYEKEE (reference sequence). Trimming took 4 bases from V and 4 from J; bases not matched to a gene: 10. The CDR3 length is 16 residues. The DNA of the CDR3 is TGTGCCAGCAGCGCAGGACTAGCGAACTTCGCAGATACGCAGTATTTT. Translating gives CASSAGLANFADTQYF.

J is TRBJ2-1 and V is TRBV4-2; D is possibly TRBD2 (5 bases). The CDR3 loop spans 13 amino acids. Germline V gives CDR1 LGHNA, CDR2 YNFKEQ. V was cut by 10 bases and J by 6 bases, with 16 bases left in between. The CDR3 region has the DNA TGTGCCACTCGAGCGGAGGCCGCCAATGAGCAGTTCTTC. Its protein product is CATRAEAANEQFF.

This clone was observed once. This chain joins TRBV18 and TRBJ1-1; possible D gene TRBD1, 6 bases. From germline, CDR1 is KGHSH and CDR2 LQKENI. Trimming stripped 2 bases from V and 0 bases from J, with 10 bases between. CDR3 length equals 15 residues. The CDR3 DNA follows: TGTGCCAGCTCACCAATGGACAGAATGAACACTGAAGCTTTCTTT. It is translated as CASSPMDRMNTEAFF.

This clone has at least ten counts. The V gene is TRBV7-9, the J gene TRBJ2-7, with a possible D match to TRBD2 (6 bases). The CDR3 runs 19 residues. Trimming removed 4 bases at V and 3 bases at J, with 28 bases between. Germline V gives CDR1 SEHNR, CDR2 FQNEAQ (reference sequence). The CDR3 sequence: CASSSSRGVSREVYYEQYF. In DNA form, the CDR3 reads TGTGCCAGCAGCTCTAGCCGCGGGGTTTCCAGGGAGGTATACTACGAGCAGTACTTC.

This chain connects TRBV11-2 to TRBJ1-6; TRBD1 might be the D (5 bases). The V end lost 3 bases, the J end lost 13 bases, and 16 bases lay between the germline ends. CDR3 size: 14 residues. The germline CDR1 and CDR2 sequences are SGHAT and FQNNGV. The CDR3 DNA is TGTGCCAGCAGCTTGGGACTTAACGCAATGCCCCTCCACTTT. Translated, it gives CASSLGLNAMPLHF.

Only a few counts were recorded for this clone. J is TRBJ2-2 and V is TRBV21-1; TRBD1 is the table's D call and was not checked against the DNA. TRBV21-1 is designated a pseudogene. The CDR3 is made up of 16 amino acids. The CDR3 DNA reads TGTGCCAGCAGCGATACAGGGGGCGCGGACACCGGGGAGCTGTTTTTT. It is translated as CASSDTGGADTGELFF.